What follows describes a single T cell receptor (beta chain). Healthy donors of bone marrow made up the group. Amplification used 60 Vbeta primers and 13 Jbeta primers. Repertoires were generated with immunoSEQ multiplex PCR, while TCRdb's copy carries only in-frame clones and drops some. The sample records some 100,000 clones, approximately 89% being singletons. The record originates from a study of cytomegalovirus exposure and HLA in healthy donors. At the level of the study: Clustering assigned 81% of the approximately 400 genotyped donors to the Caucasian-associated ancestry cluster.

The CDR3 spans 16 residues. The V gene's germline CDR1 is MNHNY and CDR2 SVGAGI (reference sequence). J gave up 3 bases and V 7 bases, and 12 bases lay outside the gene matches. This chain uses TRBV6-6 with TRBJ2-7; 10 nucleotides line up with TRBD1. This receptor was obtained from a man aged 25-45 years in good health and CMV-seronegative. Sequenced sample: PBMCs. The CDR3 DNA reads TGTGCCAGCATTTTTGGATTAGGGACAGGGGACTACGAGCAGTACTTC. It encodes CASIFGLGTGDYEQYF.